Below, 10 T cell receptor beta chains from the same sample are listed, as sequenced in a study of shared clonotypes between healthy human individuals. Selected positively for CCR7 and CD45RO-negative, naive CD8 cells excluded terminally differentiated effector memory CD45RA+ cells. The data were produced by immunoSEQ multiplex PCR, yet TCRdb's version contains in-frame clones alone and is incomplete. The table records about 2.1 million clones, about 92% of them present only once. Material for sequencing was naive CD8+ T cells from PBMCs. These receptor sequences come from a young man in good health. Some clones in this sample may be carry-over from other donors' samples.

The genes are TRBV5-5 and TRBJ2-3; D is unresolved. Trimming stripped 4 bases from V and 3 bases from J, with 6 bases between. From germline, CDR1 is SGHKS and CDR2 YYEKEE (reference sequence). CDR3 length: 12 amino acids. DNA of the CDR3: TGTGCCAGCAGCCCATGGACAGATACGCAGTATTTT. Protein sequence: CASSPWTDTQYF.

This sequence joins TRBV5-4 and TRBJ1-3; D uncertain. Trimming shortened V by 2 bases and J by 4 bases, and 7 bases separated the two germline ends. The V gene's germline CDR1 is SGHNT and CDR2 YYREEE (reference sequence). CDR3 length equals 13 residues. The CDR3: CASSFSRGNTIYF. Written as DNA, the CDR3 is TGTGCCAGCAGCTTTTCCAGGGGAAACACCATATATTTT.

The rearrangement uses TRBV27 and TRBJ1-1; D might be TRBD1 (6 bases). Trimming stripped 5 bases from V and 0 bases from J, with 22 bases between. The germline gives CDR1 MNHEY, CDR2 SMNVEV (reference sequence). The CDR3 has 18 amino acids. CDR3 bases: TGTGCCAGCAGTATACGGACAGAGGGGGGATTAATGAACACTGAAGCTTTCTTT. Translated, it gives CASSIRTEGGLMNTEAFF.

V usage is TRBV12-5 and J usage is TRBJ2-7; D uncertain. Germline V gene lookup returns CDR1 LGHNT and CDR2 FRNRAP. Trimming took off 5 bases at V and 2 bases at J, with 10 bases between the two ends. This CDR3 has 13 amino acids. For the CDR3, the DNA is TGTGCTAGTGGTCCACCGGTAGCCTACGAGCAGTACTTC. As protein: CASGPPVAYEQYF.

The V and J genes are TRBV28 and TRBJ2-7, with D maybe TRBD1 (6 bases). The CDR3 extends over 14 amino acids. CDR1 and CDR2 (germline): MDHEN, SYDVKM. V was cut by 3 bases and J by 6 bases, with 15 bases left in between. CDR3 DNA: TGTGCCAGCAGTTTGCCCGGGACAAAGGGCGAGCAGTACTTC. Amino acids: CASSLPGTKGEQYF.

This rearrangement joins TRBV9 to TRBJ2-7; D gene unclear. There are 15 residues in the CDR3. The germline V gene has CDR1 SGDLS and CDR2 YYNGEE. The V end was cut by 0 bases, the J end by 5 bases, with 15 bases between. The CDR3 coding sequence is TGTGCCAGCAGCGTAGGGGTCCTAGATACGAACGAGCAGTACTTC. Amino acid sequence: CASSVGVLDTNEQYF. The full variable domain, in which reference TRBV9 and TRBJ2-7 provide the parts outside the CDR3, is DSGVTQTPKHLITATGQRVTLRCSPRSGDLSVYWYQQSLDQGLQFLIQYYNGEERAKGNILERFSAQQFPDLHSELNLSSLELGDSALYFCASSVGVLDTNEQYFGPGTRLTVT.

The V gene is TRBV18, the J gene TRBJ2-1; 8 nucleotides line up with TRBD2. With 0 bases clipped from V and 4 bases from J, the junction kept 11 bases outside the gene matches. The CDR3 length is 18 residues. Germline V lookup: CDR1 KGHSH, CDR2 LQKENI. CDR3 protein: CASSPPEAGVSQYNEQFF. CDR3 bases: TGTGCCAGCTCACCACCGGAAGCGGGAGTGTCCCAATACAATGAGCAGTTCTTC.

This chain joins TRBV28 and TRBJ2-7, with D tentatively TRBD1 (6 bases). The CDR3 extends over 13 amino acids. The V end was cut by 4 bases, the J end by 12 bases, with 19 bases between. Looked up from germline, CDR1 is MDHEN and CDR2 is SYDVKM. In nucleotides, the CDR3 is TGTGCCAGCAGTTCGCCAGGGGCCGATATGTGGTACTTC. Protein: CASSSPGADMWYF. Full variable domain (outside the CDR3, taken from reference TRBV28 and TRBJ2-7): DVKVTQSSRYLVKRTGEKVFLECVQDMDHENMFWYRQDPGLGLRLIYFSYDVKMKEKGDIPEGYSVSREKKERFSLILESASTNQTSMYLCASSSPGADMWYFGPGTRLTVT.

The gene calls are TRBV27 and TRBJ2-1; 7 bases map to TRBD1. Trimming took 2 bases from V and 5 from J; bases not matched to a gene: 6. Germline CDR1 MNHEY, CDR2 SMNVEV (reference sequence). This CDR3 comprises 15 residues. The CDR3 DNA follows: TGTGCCAGCAGTTTAGGGTCAGGGGGTAACAATGAGCAGTTCTTC. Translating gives CASSLGSGGNNEQFF.

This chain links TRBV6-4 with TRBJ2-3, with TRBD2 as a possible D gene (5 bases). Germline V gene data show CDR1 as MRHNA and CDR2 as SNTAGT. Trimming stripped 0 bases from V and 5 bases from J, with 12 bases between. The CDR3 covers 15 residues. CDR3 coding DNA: TGTGCCAGCAGTGACTCGAGGGCGGCGGTAGATACGCAGTATTTT. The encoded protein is CASSDSRAAVDTQYF.